This T cell receptor beta chain was recorded in a study of cytomegalovirus exposure and HLA in healthy donors. It was with 60 Vbeta and 13 Jbeta primers that the PCR ran. Assay: immunoSEQ multiplex PCR; the TCRdb copy retains only in-frame clones and omits some. Among 100,000 to 150,000 clones listed, 60% to 80% were seen once. This CDR3 contains 15 residues. Per germline, CDR1 ENHRY and CDR2 SYGVKD. The V gene end was trimmed by 6 bases and the J gene end by 0 bases; junction bases not matched to a gene: 6. In its sample, this clone was seen a few times. The chain combines TRBV10-3 with TRBJ1-2; 8 bases map to TRBD1. This clonotype originated in a woman aged 55-70 years in good health and CMV-seropositive. Sequencing used PBMCs. This CDR3 reads CAISQGAEANYGYTF. DNA of the CDR3: TGTGCCATCAGCCAGGGGGCAGAGGCTAACTATGGCTACACCTTC.